A selection of T cell receptor beta chains follows, all from one sample in a study of memory CD4+ T cells and cytomegalovirus serostatus. Clones were sequenced by immunoSEQ multiplex PCR, and TCRdb holds only the in-frame ones, with some missing. The profile shows some 67,000 clones, roughly three quarters of them singletons. The sequencing input was memory CD4+ T cells from blood. The receptors derive from an adult in good health and CMV-seropositive. Both conserved end residues are part of each CDR3.

>TRBJ1-3|TRBV5-8
CASSLMGRLGNTIYF
>TRBJ2-7|TRBV6-5
CATYGRKGTYEQYF
>TRBJ1-2|TRBV10-2
CASSAGGSYGYTF
>TRBJ2-7|TRBV11-2
CASSLDGATTYEQYF
>TRBJ2-2|TRBV19
CASSMMWDQANTGELFF
>TRBJ1-1|TRBV28
CASSSSPTGVKAEAFF
>TRBJ1-6|TRBV19
CASSITVSGEPLHF
>TRBJ1-2|TRBV5-1
CASSLDFSGPYGYTF
>TRBJ1-1|TRBV7-2
CASSPEGDFNTEAFF
>TRBJ1-1|TRBV5-1
CASSLLVGNTEAFF
>TRBJ1-2|TRBV5-8
CASSLLNGYGYTF
>TRBJ2-7|TRBV5-1
CASSPQTGGYEQYF
>TRBJ1-2|TRBV2
CASSEAQGIYGYTF
>TRBJ1-1|TRBV4-3
CASSQDSGGSTEAFF